This TCR beta chain was profiled in a study of T cell responses to AZD1222 COVID-19 vaccine. Regarding the study as a whole: The breadth and depth of Spike-specific TCRs increased once two AZD1222 doses had been given. Donors were largely white British and mainly female; clonal diversity was possibly underestimated. Only 5 or 6 individuals given AZD1222 were seropositive at baseline.

Pooling was applied to second doses at about 4 or about 12 weeks. Worth noting for this clone: As yet, its antigen is unknown.

Looked up from germline, CDR1 is SNHLY and CDR2 is FYNNEI. The CDR3 totals 12 residues. V gave up 5 bases and J gave up 8 bases, with 12 bases separating them. Sequencing used immunoSEQ multiplex PCR; TCRdb keeps in-frame clones, though not all of them. The sample has some 120,000 clones, 92% seen once. The sequence derives from an adult who received the AZD1222 COVID-19 vaccine. V gene TRBV2 combines with J gene TRBJ1-2; no clear D gene. Sequences were derived from peripheral blood, sampled 28 days after the second AZD1222 dose. The CDR3: CASSSGERGYTF. DNA of the CDR3: TGTGCCAGCAGTTCCGGGGAGCGAGGCTACACCTTC.